Listed here is a single T cell receptor beta chain. The sample belongs to a study of blood T cell repertoires in COVID-19. Study in general: Both acute and convalescent COVID-19 samples were obtained from the United States, Italy and Spain. PBMCs, B-cell-depleted T cells, or T cells were the source of the cDNA or gDNA that made up the material.

Assay used: immunoSEQ multiplex PCR; TCRdb lists only in-frame clones, some missing. Of a few hundred thousand clones detected, around nine tenths appear once; the ten largest clones hold approximately 12%. J lost 3 bases, V lost 6 bases, and 8 bases had no gene match. CDR3 size: 15 residues. Germline assignment: CDR1 MNHEY and CDR2 SVGEGT. This chain links TRBV6-2 or TRBV6-3 with TRBJ1-2; 9 bases fit TRBD1. This clonotype was obtained from a woman aged 60 to 75 with acute or convalescent COVID-19. Sequenced material: peripheral blood. CDR3 residues: CASSRPGQGYYGYTF. The CDR3 coding sequence is TGTGCCAGCAGCCGTCCGGGACAGGGATACTATGGCTACACCTTC.